By share, the clone carrying this TCR beta chain counts as medium-sized. Antigen: not known. Per the original data handling: Clinicopathological groups supplied CDR3 differences that were used to build a distant-metastasis classifier for papillary thyroid cancer. TCRdb re-clonotyped the PCR reads through MiXCR. What appears here as the V and J calls and clone size reflects TCRdb's work, not the paper's. Of fewer than 40,000 clones listed, 25% are singletons. The data are from a study of metastatic and nonmetastatic thyroid tumors. Whole-study context: The authors compared repertoires across blood and tumor or nodule tissue from malignant and benign thyroid patients.

V gave up 2 bases and J gave up 0 bases, with 8 bases separating them. Germline V gene lookup returns CDR1 MNHNS and CDR2 SASEGT. The CDR3 extends over 15 amino acids. Points from the study as a whole: Malignant tumors reportedly showed significantly higher TCR beta diversity than benign nodules in both blood and tumor.

The entire patient cohort was treatment-naive prior to thyroid surgery. This sequence was found in a female donor with papillary thyroid cancer or a benign thyroid nodule (not recorded which). Some clones in this sample may be carry-over from other donors' samples. What was sequenced was blood. The chain carries TRBV6-1 and TRBJ2-1; no firm D call. CDR3 DNA sequence: TGTGCCAGCAGTGAACCCGGTTTCTCCTACAATGAGCAGTTCTTC. It is translated as CASSEPGFSYNEQFF.